Described below is a single T cell receptor beta chain sequence and its context. Its antigen is unknown. This record comes from a study of CD8+ T cells in alopecia areata. About the research overall: Treated individuals took tofacitinib by mouth, 5 to 10 mg twice daily. Notes on the study in general: Patients displayed less clarity in TCR sharing than mice, a finding possibly related to HLA.

Once RNA had been extracted, it was reverse transcribed into cDNA to act as the sequencing template. Using immunoSEQ multiplex PCR, the repertoire was profiled, and TCRdb retains in-frame clones only, with some absent. The table includes roughly 98,000 clones, about 64% detected once. This CDR3 comprises 14 residues. Germline V gene lookup returns CDR1 SNHLY and CDR2 FYNNEI. V was clipped by 5 bases and J by 3 bases; unmatched bases: 1. Treatment: oral pan-JAK inhibitor, 5-10 mg twice daily. The rearrangement links TRBV2 to TRBJ2-1; 10 bases are a match to TRBD2. This material consisted of CD8+ T cells sorted from blood, taken at week 4, from a patient treated with tofacitinib. The clonotype was recovered from a human donor with alopecia areata. The CDR3 region is CASSWTSGYNEQFF. DNA of the CDR3: TGTGCCAGCAGTTGGACTAGCGGCTACAATGAGCAGTTCTTC.